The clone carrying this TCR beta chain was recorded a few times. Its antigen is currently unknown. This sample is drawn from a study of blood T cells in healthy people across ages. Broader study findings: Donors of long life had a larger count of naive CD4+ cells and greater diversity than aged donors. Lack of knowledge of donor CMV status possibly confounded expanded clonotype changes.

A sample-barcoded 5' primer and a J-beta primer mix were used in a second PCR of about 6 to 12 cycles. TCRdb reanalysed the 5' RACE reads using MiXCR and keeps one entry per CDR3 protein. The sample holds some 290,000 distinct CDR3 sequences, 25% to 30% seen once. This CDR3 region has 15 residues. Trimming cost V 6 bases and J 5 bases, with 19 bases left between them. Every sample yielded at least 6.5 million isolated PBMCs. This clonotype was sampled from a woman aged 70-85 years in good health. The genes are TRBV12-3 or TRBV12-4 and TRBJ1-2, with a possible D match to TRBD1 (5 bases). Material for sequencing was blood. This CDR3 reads CASSSTPGTAYGYTF. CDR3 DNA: TGTGCCAGCAGCTCGACCCCCGGGACTGCGTATGGCTACACCTTC.